These T cell receptor beta chains were read from a single sample in a study of CD8 T cells in ankylosing spondylitis. TCRdb reprocessed the 5' RACE reads with MiXCR, giving one entry per CDR3 protein. The sample includes 200,000 to 250,000 distinct CDR3 sequences, approximately 20% seen only once; the top ten take about 44%. Specimen: blood, either unsorted or a sorted T cell fraction (not recorded which). Receptors were obtained from a male donor with ankylosing spondylitis. Each CDR3 is given without its conserved first and last residue.

V | CDR3
TRBV4-1 | ASSQETGLDEQF
TRBV6-2/TRBV6-3 | ASSQRLAPYNEQF
TRBV5-1 | ASSSEKREVDEQF
TRBV13 | ASSLPFGSRGMNEQY
TRBV7-8 | ASSLGSAQREQF
TRBV7-9 | ASSKLIMTEMNTEAF
TRBV12-3/TRBV12-4 | ASSYSGQAPSAYEQY
TRBV14 | ASSQLTGSYEQY
TRBV20-1 | SAREIRRVEQY
TRBV4-2 | ASSPGIAGVTDTQY
TRBV27 | ASSHLPTSQETQY
TRBV2 | ANTGTSGNYEQY
TRBV20-1 | SASPRSGEFYEQY
TRBV19 | ASSMGVQGAGNQPQH
TRBV13 | ASRARGGFSYEQY
TRBV28 | ASSFIRNEQF
TRBV10-3 | AIRSQSGSSYEQY
TRBV24-1 | ATSDGTWPQH
TRBV29-1 | SVATAMNTEAF
TRBV4-1 | ASSQEVTEKNYGYT
TRBV4-1 | ASTPGRMNTEAF
TRBV12-3/TRBV12-4 | ASSQQDGPNTEAF
TRBV5-1 | ASSLEGWGRTDTQY
TRBV3-1 | ASSQATGERAF
TRBV5-1 | ASSLPGGAYEQY
TRBV28 | ASSQGQGVSDEQF
TRBV20-1 | SARGLGGGGPDTQY
TRBV29-1 | SVDGTGMNEQY
TRBV11-2 | ASSSGESKNIQY
TRBV5-1 | ASAPGQSYEQY
TRBV6-1 | ASTGGGYSNQPQH
TRBV10-3 | AISHDQDDQETQY
TRBV4-2 | ASSQVGLAGLGNEQF